The 9 T cell receptor beta chains below all came from one sample that was sequenced in a study of OX40 agonist ivuxolimab in advanced cancers. TCRdb's table, derived via immunoSEQ multiplex PCR, lists solely in-frame clones and lacks some. The top ten hold roughly a tenth of the sample, which has tens of thousands of clones, roughly 85% seen once. This specimen consisted of CD4+ or CD8+ T cells sorted from blood, obtained in a trial of the OX40 agonist ivuxolimab. The receptors stem from an adult with an advanced solid tumor such as melanoma, head and neck, liver or kidney cancer.

This chain links TRBV6-5 with TRBJ2-1; D is uncertain. CDR1 is MNHEY and CDR2 is SVGAGI in the germline V gene. The V end lost 5 bases, the J end lost 8 bases, and 16 bases lay between the germline ends. CDR3 length equals 14 residues. The CDR3 bases are TGTGCCAGCAGTGAGGACCGGAGCCTCCATGAGCAGTTCTTC. Protein sequence: CASSEDRSLHEQFF.

This sequence joins TRBV30 and TRBJ1-1; tentatively, D is TRBD1 (6 bases). Germline CDR1 GTSNPN, CDR2 SVGIG (reference sequence). With 2 bases removed from V and 3 bases from J, the gap between germline ends came to 19 bases. The CDR3 length is 16 residues. The DNA for the CDR3 is TGTGCCTGGAGTAAACCGGCAGGGGTGAGGTACACTGAAGCTTTCTTT. The encoded protein is CAWSKPAGVRYTEAFF.

The V call is TRBV4-1, the J call TRBJ1-1, with D perhaps TRBD1 (5 bases). V dropped 4 bases and J dropped 0 bases, with 9 bases sitting between them. The germline gives CDR1 MGHRA, CDR2 YSYEKL. This CDR3 contains 14 residues. The CDR3 DNA sequence: TGCGCCAGCAGCCGGGGCGGGTTGAACACTGAAGCTTTCTTT. This codes for CASSRGGLNTEAFF.

The V call is TRBV7-8, the J call TRBJ2-7; D call uncertain. The germline CDR1 and CDR2 sequences are SGHVS and FQNEAQ. V dropped 1 base and J dropped 3 bases, with 4 bases sitting between them. The CDR3 totals 12 residues. In nucleotides, the CDR3 is TGTGCCAGCAGCTTAGAATTCTACGAGCAGTACTTC. This sequence encodes CASSLEFYEQYF.

The rearrangement uses TRBV2 and TRBJ1-5; 9 positions agree with TRBD1. The CDR3 sequence is 15 residues long. J lost 5 bases, V lost 6 bases, and 8 bases had no gene match. Germline V gives CDR1 SNHLY, CDR2 FYNNEI. The CDR3 DNA reads TGTGCCAGCAGACCGACAGGGGGGAACGATCAGCCCCAGCATTTT. This encodes CASRPTGGNDQPQHF.

The chain couples TRBV5-1 to TRBJ1-1; TRBD1 aligns across 10 bases. The CDR3 extends over 14 amino acids. V shed 5 bases, J shed 3 bases, and the junction held 4 bases outside the gene matches. Germline-derived CDR1 and CDR2 are SGHRS and YFSETQ. DNA for the CDR3: TGCGCCAGCAGGCCCGGGACAGGGGACACTGAAGCTTTCTTT. Translated, it gives CASRPGTGDTEAFF.

As for this clone: Its ends do not fully match the called genes, so a read error is possible. The chain combines TRBV5-1 with TRBJ1-1; no firm D call. The CDR3 is 15 amino acids. Germline V gene data show CDR1 as SGHRS and CDR2 as YFSETQ. Here the CDR3 reads CASGLTEGENTEAFF. CDR3 nucleotides: TGCGCCAGCGGCTTAACTGAGGGTGAGAACACTGAAGCTTTCTTT.

As for this clone: The same CDR3 can be traced to other DNA sequences in this sample. The genes are TRBV9 and TRBJ2-3, with D hard to call. Germline assignment: CDR1 SGDLS and CDR2 YYNGEE. The ends were cut back, 0 bases at V and 1 base at J, with 3 bases in the middle. There are 13 residues in the CDR3. CDR3 bases: TGTGCCAGCAGCGTAGGGGGCACAGATACGCAGTATTTT. This sequence encodes CASSVGGTDTQYF.

The chain has TRBV2 and TRBJ2-3, with a weak D call TRBD1 (5 bases). The ends were cut back, 6 bases at V and 12 bases at J, with 13 bases in the middle. The CDR3 is made up of 11 amino acids. In germline, CDR1 is SNHLY, CDR2 FYNNEI. Written as DNA, the CDR3 is TGTGCCAGCAGGGGGCAGGCAACACAGTATTTT. Its protein is CASRGQATQYF.